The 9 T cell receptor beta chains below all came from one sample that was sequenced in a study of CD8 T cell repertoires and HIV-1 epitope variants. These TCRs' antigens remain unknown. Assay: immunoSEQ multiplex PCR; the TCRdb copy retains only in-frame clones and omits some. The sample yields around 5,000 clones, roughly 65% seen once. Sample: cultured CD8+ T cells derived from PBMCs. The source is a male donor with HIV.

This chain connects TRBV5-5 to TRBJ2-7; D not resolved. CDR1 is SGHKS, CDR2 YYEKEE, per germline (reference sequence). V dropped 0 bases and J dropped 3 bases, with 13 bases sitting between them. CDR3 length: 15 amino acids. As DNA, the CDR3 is TGTGCCAGCAGCTTGGAATTGATACTTGGCTACGAGCAGTACTTC. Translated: CASSLELILGYEQYF.

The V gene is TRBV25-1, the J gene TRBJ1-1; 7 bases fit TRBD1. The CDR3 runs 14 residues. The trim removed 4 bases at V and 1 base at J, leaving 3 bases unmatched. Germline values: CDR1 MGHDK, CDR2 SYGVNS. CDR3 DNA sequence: TGTGCCAGCAGTGGGACAGGCAGGAACACTGAAGCTTTCTTT. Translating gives CASSGTGRNTEAFF.

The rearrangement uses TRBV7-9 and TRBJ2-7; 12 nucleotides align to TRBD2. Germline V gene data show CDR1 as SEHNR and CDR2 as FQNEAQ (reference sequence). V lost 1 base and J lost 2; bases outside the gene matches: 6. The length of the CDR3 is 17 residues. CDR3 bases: TGTGCCAGCAGCTTAGGGGGACTAGCGGGCCCCGCCTACGAGCAGTACTTC. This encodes CASSLGGLAGPAYEQYF.

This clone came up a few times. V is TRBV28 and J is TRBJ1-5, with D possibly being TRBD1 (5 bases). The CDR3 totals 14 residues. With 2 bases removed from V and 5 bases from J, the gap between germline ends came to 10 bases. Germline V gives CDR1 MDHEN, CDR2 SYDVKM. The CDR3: CASSLEQAYQPQHF. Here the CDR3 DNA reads TGTGCCAGCAGTTTAGAACAGGCATATCAGCCCCAGCATTTT.

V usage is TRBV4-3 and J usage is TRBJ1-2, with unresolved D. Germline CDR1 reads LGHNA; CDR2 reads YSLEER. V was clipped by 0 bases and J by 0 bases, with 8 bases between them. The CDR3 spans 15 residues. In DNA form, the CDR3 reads TGCGCCAGCAGCCAAGAGCTCGGATCTAACTATGGCTACACCTTC. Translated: CASSQELGSNYGYTF.

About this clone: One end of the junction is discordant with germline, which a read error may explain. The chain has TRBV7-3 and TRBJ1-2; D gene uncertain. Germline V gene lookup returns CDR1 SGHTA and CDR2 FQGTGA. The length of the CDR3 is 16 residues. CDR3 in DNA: TGCGCCAGCAGCCAAGATCCCCCAGACTTGGACTATGGCTACACCTTC. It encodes CASSQDPPDLDYGYTF.

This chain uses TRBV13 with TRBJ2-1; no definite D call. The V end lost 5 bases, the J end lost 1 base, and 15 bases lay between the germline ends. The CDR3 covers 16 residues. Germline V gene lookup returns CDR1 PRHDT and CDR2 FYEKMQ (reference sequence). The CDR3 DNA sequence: TGTGCCAGCAGCCAACCTCCTAGGGATTCCTACAATGAGCAGTTCTTC. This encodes CASSQPPRDSYNEQFF. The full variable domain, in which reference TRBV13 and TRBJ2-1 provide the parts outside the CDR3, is AAGVIQSPRHLIKEKRETATLKCYPIPRHDTVYWYQQGPGQDPQFLISFYEKMQSDKGSIPDRFSAQQFSDYHSELNMSSLELGDSALYFCASSQPPRDSYNEQFFGPGTRLTVL.

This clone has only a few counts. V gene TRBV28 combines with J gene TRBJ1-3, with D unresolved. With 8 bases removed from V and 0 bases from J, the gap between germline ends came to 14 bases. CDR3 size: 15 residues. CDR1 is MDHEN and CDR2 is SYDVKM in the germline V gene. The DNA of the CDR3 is TGTGCCAGCTCGTGGAGGGTGATCTCTGGAAACACCATATATTTT. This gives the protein CASSWRVISGNTIYF.

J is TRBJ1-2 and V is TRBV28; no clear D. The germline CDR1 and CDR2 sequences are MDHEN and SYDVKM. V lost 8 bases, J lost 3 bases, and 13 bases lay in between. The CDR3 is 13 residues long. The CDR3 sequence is CASYYNEDYGYTF. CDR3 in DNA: TGTGCCAGCTATTATAACGAGGACTATGGCTACACCTTC.